This passage covers 9 T cell receptor beta chains from one sample sequenced in a study of T cell responses to AZD1222 COVID-19 vaccine. Data came from immunoSEQ multiplex PCR; TCRdb stores just in-frame clones and leaves some out. The sample consists of roughly 140,000 clones, 90% to 95% of them appearing once. The sample here was peripheral blood, taken 28 days after the second AZD1222 dose. The receptor source for this set is an adult who received the AZD1222 COVID-19 vaccine.

The V and J genes are TRBV6-5 and TRBJ1-2; perhaps TRBD1 as D (5 bases). The V and J ends lost 3 bases and 8 bases respectively, with 22 bases between them. This CDR3 region has 16 residues. Germline-derived CDR1 and CDR2 are MNHEY and SVGAGI. The DNA of the CDR3 is TGTGCCAGCAGTTATGGGGGATGGACACCGACCGGGGGCTACACCTTC. Protein product: CASSYGGWTPTGGYTF.

The chain combines TRBV6-4 with TRBJ2-1; 11 positions agree with TRBD1. The CDR3 is 14 amino acids. Germline V gene lookup returns CDR1 MRHNA and CDR2 SNTAGT. Trimming took 2 bases from V and 6 from J; bases not matched to a gene: 0. The CDR3 region has the DNA TGTGCCAGCAGTGACGGGACAGGGGGCAATGAGCAGTTCTTC. It yields the protein CASSDGTGGNEQFF.

The genes are TRBV6-2 or TRBV6-3 and TRBJ2-2; TRBD2 might be the D (6 bases). The length of the CDR3 is 11 residues. CDR1 and CDR2 from the germline V gene are MNHEY and SVGEGT. Trimming pared 2 bases from V and 15 bases from J, leaving 10 bases between. Here the CDR3 DNA reads TGTGCCAGCAGTTACCCGGGGGTAGTGTTTTTT. It encodes CASSYPGVVFF.

This rearrangement joins TRBV13 to TRBJ1-2, with no clear D. Deletions cut 4 bases from V and 6 bases from J, with 18 bases between. Germline CDR1 and CDR2: PRHDT and FYEKMQ (reference sequence). This CDR3 is 15 amino acids long. CDR3 loop: CASSSLTGAPDGYTF. In nucleotides, the CDR3 is TGTGCCAGCAGCTCCCTGACTGGAGCCCCCGATGGCTACACCTTC.

The chain has TRBV2 and TRBJ1-1, with D unresolved. Germline V gives CDR1 SNHLY, CDR2 FYNNEI. V gave up 7 bases and J gave up 0 bases, with 12 bases separating them. This CDR3 is built from 14 residues. The CDR3 DNA sequence: TGTGCCAGCACCCCCCGGGCCCTGAACACTGAAGCTTTCTTT. As protein: CASTPRALNTEAFF. Full variable domain (outside the CDR3, taken from reference TRBV2 and TRBJ1-1): EPEVTQTPSHQVTQMGQEVILRCVPISNHLYFYWYRQILGQKVEFLVSFYNNEISEKSEIFDDQFSVERPDGSNFTLKIRSTKLEDSAMYFCASTPRALNTEAFFGQGTRLTVV.

This chain uses TRBV4-1 with TRBJ2-1; a weak D match, TRBD1 (5 bases). The CDR3 is 13 amino acids. Germline CDR1 and CDR2: MGHRA and YSYEKL. V gave up 0 bases and J gave up 8 bases, with 8 bases separating them. DNA for the CDR3: TGCGCCAGCAGCCAAGATCAGGGCCATGAGCAGTTCTTC. Residues: CASSQDQGHEQFF.

The chain combines TRBV20-1 with TRBJ1-2; D ambiguous. The CDR3 has 11 amino acids. The V and J ends lost 3 bases and 8 bases respectively, with 10 bases between them. Germline V gene sequence: CDR1 DFQATT, CDR2 SNEGSKA (reference sequence). The CDR3 nucleotides read TGCAGTGCTAGCCCCACGGGGGGCTACACCTTC. It codes for CSASPTGGYTF.

The chain links TRBV29-1 to TRBJ2-7; perhaps TRBD2 as D (6 bases). Germline CDR1 reads SQVTM; CDR2 reads ANQGSEA. Trimming shortened V by 1 base and J by 6 bases, and 13 bases separated the two germline ends. This CDR3 region has 13 residues. CDR3 loop: CSVEAGFGSEQYF. CDR3 in DNA: TGCAGCGTTGAAGCTGGGTTCGGGAGCGAGCAGTACTTC.

This clone was seen just once. The V call is TRBV7-3, the J call TRBJ1-1; D remains ambiguous. The germline CDR1 and CDR2 sequences are SGHTA and FQGTGA. The CDR3 is made up of 12 amino acids. V was cut by 8 bases and J by 1 base, with 8 bases left in between. CDR3 DNA sequence: TGTGCCAGCTCTGCAGGGAACACTGAAGCTTTCTTT. Translation: CASSAGNTEAFF.